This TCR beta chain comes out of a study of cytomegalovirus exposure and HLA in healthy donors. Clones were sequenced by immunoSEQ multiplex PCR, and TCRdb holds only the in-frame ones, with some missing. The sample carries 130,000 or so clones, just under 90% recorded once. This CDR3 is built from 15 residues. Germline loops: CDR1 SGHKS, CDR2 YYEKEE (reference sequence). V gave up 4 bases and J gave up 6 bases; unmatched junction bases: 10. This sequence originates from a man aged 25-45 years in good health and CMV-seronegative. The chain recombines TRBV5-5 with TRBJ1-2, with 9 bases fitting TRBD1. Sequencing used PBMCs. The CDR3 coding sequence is TGTGCCAGCAGCCTGACCCCGGGACAGGGTGATGGCTACACCTTC. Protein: CASSLTPGQGDGYTF.